These 13 T cell receptor beta chains share one sample of origin, sequenced in a study of T cells in Graves' hyperthyroidism and ophthalmopathy. It was RNA transcripts that yielded the amplified TCR beta CDR3 regions. First-round RT-PCR targeting the TCR CDR3 was performed with the HTBI primer set. Each CDR3 protein gets one entry after TCRdb re-called the multiplex PCR reads with MiXCR. The sample includes around 690,000 distinct CDR3 sequences, 17% of them seen just once. Sample: blood. The source is a man between 50 and 59 years old with Graves' hyperthyroidism.

There are a few counts of this clonotype. The V call is TRBV2, the J call TRBJ2-2; D unclear. Germline CDR1 reads SNHLY; CDR2 reads FYNNEI. The V end lost 2 bases, the J end lost 6 bases, and 10 bases lay between the germline ends. CDR3 size: 14 residues. Here the CDR3 reads CASSESQIAGELFF. DNA for the CDR3: TGTGCCAGCAGTGAAAGCCAGATCGCCGGGGAGCTGTTTTTT.

This clonotype occurred many times. This chain connects TRBV6-1 to TRBJ2-3; 13 bases fit TRBD2. There are 14 residues in the CDR3. Germline V gives CDR1 MNHNS, CDR2 SASEGT. J was trimmed by 7 bases and V by 5 bases; bases with no gene match: 3. The CDR3 DNA reads TGTGCCAGCAGTCAGGGACTAGCGGGGAATACGCAGTATTTT. Amino acid sequence: CASSQGLAGNTQYF.

The sample holds many counts of this clonotype. The rearrangement joins TRBV28 to TRBJ1-2, with D perhaps matching TRBD1 (5 bases). V lost 11 bases and J 8 bases, leaving 15 bases between the germline ends. This CDR3 comprises 11 residues. Germline CDR1 reads MDHEN; CDR2 reads SYDVKM. The CDR3 spells CAGAGTQGYTF. For the CDR3, the DNA is TGTGCCGGTGCCGGGACGCAAGGCTACACCTTC.

This clonotype was seen more than once but under ten times. The chain links TRBV24-1 to TRBJ2-1, with 14 bases aligning to TRBD2. V dropped 2 bases and J dropped 8; count of bases not matched to a gene: 10. Germline V gene sequence: CDR1 KGHDR, CDR2 SFDVKD. CDR3 length equals 18 residues. The CDR3 spells CATSDSEYGTSGSDEQFF. CDR3 nucleotide sequence: TGTGCCACCAGTGATTCTGAATACGGGACTAGCGGGAGTGATGAGCAGTTCTTC.

This clonotype appeared many times. The V call is TRBV3-1, the J call TRBJ1-4; D call uncertain. V lost 4 bases and J 6 bases, leaving 6 bases between the germline ends. The CDR3 has 12 residues. Germline CDR1 and CDR2: LGHDT and YNNKEL (reference sequence). CDR3 amino acids: CASSRGYEKLFF. The CDR3 DNA is TGTGCCAGCAGCCGAGGGTATGAAAAACTGTTTTTT.

Concerning this clonotype itself: Lacking the conserved final phenylalanine or tryptophan, this CDR3 likely reflects a read error. J is TRBJ2-3 and V is TRBV3-1, with D unresolved. Germline V gene lookup returns CDR1 LGHDT and CDR2 YNNKEL (reference sequence). Between the trimmed V and J ends, which lost 4 bases and 0 bases, there was a span of 11 bases. The CDR3 is 15 amino acids. CDR3 in amino acids: CASSPTGTSTDTQYL. CDR3 DNA sequence: TGTGCCAGCAGCCCCACTGGAACTAGCACAGATACGCAGTATCTT.

In regard to this clonotype: One base away lies a much larger clone, so this may be a sequencing read error. This CDR3 fails to terminate in the conserved phenylalanine or tryptophan, so it likely reflects a read error. The chain recombines TRBV20-1 with TRBJ2-5, with 8 nucleotides matching TRBD1. Germline CDR1 and CDR2: DFQATT and SNEGSKA (reference sequence). J was trimmed by 1 base and V by 3 bases; bases with no gene match: 7. CDR3 length: 15 residues. The CDR3 protein is CSARSTGGIQETQYL. The CDR3 coding sequence is TGCAGTGCTAGGTCCACAGGGGGGATCCAAGAGACCCAGTACCTC.

CDR3 amino acids: CASSYTDRGVGYTF. The CDR3 nucleotides read TGTGCCAGCAGTTACACAGACAGGGGTGTTGGCTACACCTTC. J is TRBJ1-2 and V is TRBV6-5, with 8 bases aligning to TRBD1. The CDR3 has 14 residues. The junction had 6 bases not matched to a gene; V was cut back by 2 bases and J by 7 bases. Germline assignment: CDR1 MNHEY and CDR2 SVGAGI.

This clonotype was found once. A much larger clone sits a single nucleotide away, making a read error possible. J is TRBJ2-3 and V is TRBV20-1, with 9 nucleotides matching TRBD2. V was clipped by 3 bases and J by 0 bases; unmatched bases: 10. Germline CDR1 DFQATT, CDR2 SNEGSKA (reference sequence). The CDR3 spans 17 residues. The CDR3 loop is CSARSVRTSDSTDTQYF. As DNA, the CDR3 is TGCAGTGCTAGGTCCGTGAGGACTAGCGATAGCACAGATACGCAGTATTTT.

This clonotype has only a few counts. V is TRBV2 and J is TRBJ2-2; D remains ambiguous. Deletions cut 4 bases from V and 9 bases from J, with 9 bases between. CDR1 and CDR2 from the germline V gene are SNHLY and FYNNEI. The CDR3 runs 12 residues. CDR3 region: CASSAESRELFF. The CDR3 bases are TGTGCCAGCAGTGCGGAGAGCAGGGAGCTGTTTTTT.

In its sample, this clonotype was seen many times. This chain links TRBV6-1 with TRBJ2-5, with unresolved D. The CDR3 sequence is 13 residues long. V lost 4 bases and J 2 bases, leaving 8 bases between the germline ends. Germline V CDR1 and CDR2: MNHNS, SASEGT. The CDR3 protein is CASSVGNQETQYF. DNA for the CDR3: TGTGCCAGCAGTGTAGGGAATCAAGAGACCCAGTACTTC.

This clonotype has ten or more counts. This chain joins TRBV6-1 and TRBJ2-7, with a possible D match to TRBD2 (5 bases). The germline V gene has CDR1 MNHNS and CDR2 SASEGT. Between the trimmed V and J ends, which lost 0 bases and 2 bases, there was a span of 11 bases. This CDR3 has 15 residues. The DNA of the CDR3 is TGTGCCAGCAGTGAAGCGGAGGTAATTCCCTACGAGCAGTACTTC. Translating it yields CASSEAEVIPYEQYF.

Only a few counts were recorded for this clonotype. V usage is TRBV20-1 and J usage is TRBJ2-7, with TRBD2 matching over 14 bases. The V gene's germline CDR1 is DFQATT and CDR2 SNEGSKA (reference sequence). The CDR3 runs to 15 residues. V dropped 0 bases and J dropped 7; count of bases not matched to a gene: 5. The CDR3 DNA reads TGCAGTGCTAGAGATAGACTAGCGGGAGGGGGTGAGCAGTACTTC. This translates into CSARDRLAGGGEQYF.